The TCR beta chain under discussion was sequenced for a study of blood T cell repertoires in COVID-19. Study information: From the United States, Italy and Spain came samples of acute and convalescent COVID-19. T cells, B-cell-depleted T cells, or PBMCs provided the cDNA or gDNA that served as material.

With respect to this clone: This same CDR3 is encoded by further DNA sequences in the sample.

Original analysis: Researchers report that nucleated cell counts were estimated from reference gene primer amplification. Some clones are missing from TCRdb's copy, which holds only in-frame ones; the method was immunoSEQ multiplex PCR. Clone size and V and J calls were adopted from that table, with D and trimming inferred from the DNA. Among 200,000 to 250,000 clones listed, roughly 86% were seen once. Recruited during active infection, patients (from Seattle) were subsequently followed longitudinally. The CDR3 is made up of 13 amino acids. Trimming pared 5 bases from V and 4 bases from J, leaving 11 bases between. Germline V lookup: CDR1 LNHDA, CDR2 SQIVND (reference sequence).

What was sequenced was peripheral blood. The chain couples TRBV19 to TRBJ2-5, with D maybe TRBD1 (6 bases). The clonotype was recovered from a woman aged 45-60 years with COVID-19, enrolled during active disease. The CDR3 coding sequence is TGTGCCAGTAGTGGGGGCCGGGGAGAGACCCAGTACTTC. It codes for CASSGGRGETQYF.